This TCR beta chain emerged from a study of OX40 agonist ivuxolimab in advanced cancers. Whole-study results and caveats: Partial responders receiving 0.1-3.0 mg/kg showed among the lowest clonal expansion.

The CDR3 is made up of 14 amino acids. Germline V gene data show CDR1 as MDHEN and CDR2 as SYDVKM. Trimming shortened V by 6 bases and J by 0 bases, and 11 bases separated the two germline ends. On this clone: Antigen: not known.

Libraries were prepared by immunoSEQ multiplex PCR; TCRdb keeps only in-frame clonotypes and omits some of them. The table lists about 60,000 clones, about 83% of them singletons, with around 0.65% in the top ten. Systemic immunosuppression or autoimmune disease history was grounds to exclude patients. This TCR came from an adult with an advanced solid tumor such as melanoma, head and neck, liver or kidney cancer. V is TRBV28 and J is TRBJ1-1, with D uncertain. Sequencing was performed on CD4+ or CD8+ T cells sorted from blood, taken in a trial of the OX40 agonist ivuxolimab. The CDR3 sequence: CASRSGFMNTEAFF. The CDR3 DNA reads TGTGCCAGCAGAAGTGGGTTCATGAACACTGAAGCTTTCTTT.